This T cell receptor (beta chain) was obtained from a study of blood T cell repertoires in COVID-19. The wider study: Sample material is recorded as cDNA or gDNA derived from T cells, B-cell-depleted T cells, or PBMCs.

TCRdb's copy holds only in-frame clones and misses some; the assay was immunoSEQ multiplex PCR. The sample holds around 95,000 clones, over 75% seen once. This clone was seen once. This CDR3 is 14 amino acids long. Germline V gene data show CDR1 as MNHEY and CDR2 as SVGEGT. The ends were cut back, 8 bases at V and 0 bases at J, with 14 bases in the middle. Sequencing was performed on peripheral blood. This sequence was found in a human donor in a cohort sampled during active COVID-19. This chain connects TRBV6-2 or TRBV6-3 to TRBJ2-7; D is perhaps TRBD1 (5 bases). In nucleotides, the CDR3 is TGTGCCAGCCGTTCAGGGTGGAGCTCCTACGAGCAGTACTTC. Its translation is CASRSGWSSYEQYF.